The present T cell receptor (beta chain) was sequenced within a study of Ad26.COV2.S vaccination and SARS-CoV-2 variants (dated by TCRdb to the early 2020s). Background on the whole study: Donors in the vaccine arm were drawn from COV1001, a multicentre, randomized, double-blind, placebo-controlled phase I-IIa trial testing Ad26.COV2.S in healthy adults. Blinding of investigators to trial group allocation was maintained during experiments and outcome assessment. TCRbeta repertoire sequencing was used to assess the specificity and breadth of SARS-CoV-2-reactive T cell receptors after Ad26.COV2.S vaccination. Trial participants were randomized into five groups of five: low-dose or high-dose Ad26.COV2.S given once or twice, or placebo on both occasions. The TCR-sequenced set comprised around 30 samples: around 20 Ad26.COV2.S vaccine recipients, 5 placebo recipients and 8 SARS-CoV-2 convalescent individuals. Ad26.COV2.S was given intramuscularly at 5x10^10 or 1x10^11 viral particles, as a single shot or as two shots 56 days apart.

For this clone: Its binding antigen is unknown. No much larger clonotype is one base removed from it; base qualities were not supplied.

What the authors observed across the whole study: Spike-specific TCR breadth was higher in Ad26.COV2.S recipients than in placebo recipients (P = 0.0014). After vaccination, substantial breadth of spike-specific CD8+ and CD4+ T cell responses was reported. The authors noted that total T cell responses may have been underestimated by the TCR breadth and depth analyses. Comparing responses between vaccine doses or regimens was not something the study was powered to do. Vaccine and placebo recipients had comparable non-spike TCR breadth, which fits with the vaccine containing only spike.

TCRbeta CDR3 regions were sequenced with the immunoSEQ Assay. After extraction, genomic DNA underwent amplification by bias-controlled multiplex PCR, followed by high-throughput sequencing. The study's processing was this. Collapsing and filtering of sequences were performed to quantify the absolute abundance of each unique TCRbeta CDR3 region. T cell fraction was estimated by normalization of TCRbeta template counts to usable DNA, with usable DNA being measured through amplification of reference genes present in all nucleated cells. Repertoire TCRs were annotated as SARS-CoV-2-specific by exact matching of V gene, CDR3 amino acid sequence and J gene to a known reactive TCR set. The reference SARS-CoV-2 TCR set came from MIRA and was filtered for enrichment in COVID-19-positive ImmuneCODE repertoires, removing public or cross-reactive TCRs. Using the MIRA antigens, annotated TCRs were further analysed by specific ORF or by position within an ORF. Breadth was defined as annotated unique rearrangements over total unique productive rearrangements; depth was the summed frequency of those rearrangements. Two-sided Wilcoxon rank-sum tests were applied when comparing TCR breadth between groups. TCRdb limited this immuneACCESS table to in-frame rearrangements with V and J called. A share of clones is missing; checked studies link under half to unresolved V genes, and the rest is unexplained. V, J and clone size were drawn from that table, and D and trimming were deduced from the DNA. For this sample there are about 420,000 clones; 88% appear just once. The ten largest make up 3.5% to 4% of the sample.

V sheds 4 bases and J sheds 4 bases, leaving 18 bases between their ends. Reading from cysteine to phenylalanine, the CDR3 counts 16 amino acids. The only DNA kept is the CDR3, 48 bases in frame from the first base. CDR1 and CDR2, looked up from the germline V gene, are SGHDT and YYEEEE. The sample's treatment or condition label is to be understood as: roughly 18 received Ad26.COV2.S at low or high dose, single or two shots; several received placebo; per-sample allocation not given. Repertoires of vaccine and placebo recipients were sequenced from samples collected on day 63 after the first injection. Cohort 1b enrolled roughly 25 adults aged 18-55 years at a single site in Boston, USA, between 29 July and 7 August 2020. Ad26.COV2.S was a replication-incompetent adenovirus type 26 vector that expressed a prefusion-stabilized SARS-CoV-2 spike protein derived from the original Wuhan strain.

The rearrangement joined TRBV5-6 to TRBJ2-1, with the D gene call left open. The source is a person between 18 and 60 years old who received the Ad26.COV2.S COVID-19 vaccine or a placebo. Specimen: peripheral blood, collected in a trial of Ad26.COV2.S vaccine versus placebo. The CDR3 here reads CASSTPRWAGYNEQFF. The DNA is TGTGCCAGCAGCACCCCCAGGTGGGCAGGATACAATGAGCAGTTCTTC.